This T cell receptor (beta chain) was identified in a study of blood T cell repertoires in COVID-19. Background on the study: Samples of COVID-19 (acute and convalescent) were obtained from the United States, Italy and Spain. The analysed material was cDNA or gDNA that came from T cells, B-cell-depleted T cells, or PBMCs.

As originally analysed: The assay estimated nucleated cells by amplifying reference gene primers. Some clones are missing from TCRdb's copy, which holds only in-frame ones; the method was immunoSEQ multiplex PCR. The D gene and trimming were derived from the DNA, and the V and J assignments and clone size from that table. This sample has around 130,000 clones, with more than 70% found just once. V was shortened by 1 base and J by 8 bases, with 8 bases between the two germline ends. The germline V gene has CDR1 SGHAT and CDR2 FQNNGV. The CDR3 has 13 residues. The sequence was collected from a human donor in a cohort sampled during active COVID-19. The gene calls are TRBV11-2 and TRBJ1-4; no reliable D call. Sequencing input: peripheral blood. CDR3 loop: CASSLGTLEKLFF. In nucleotides, the CDR3 is TGTGCCAGCAGCTTAGGAACCCTAGAAAAACTGTTTTTT.